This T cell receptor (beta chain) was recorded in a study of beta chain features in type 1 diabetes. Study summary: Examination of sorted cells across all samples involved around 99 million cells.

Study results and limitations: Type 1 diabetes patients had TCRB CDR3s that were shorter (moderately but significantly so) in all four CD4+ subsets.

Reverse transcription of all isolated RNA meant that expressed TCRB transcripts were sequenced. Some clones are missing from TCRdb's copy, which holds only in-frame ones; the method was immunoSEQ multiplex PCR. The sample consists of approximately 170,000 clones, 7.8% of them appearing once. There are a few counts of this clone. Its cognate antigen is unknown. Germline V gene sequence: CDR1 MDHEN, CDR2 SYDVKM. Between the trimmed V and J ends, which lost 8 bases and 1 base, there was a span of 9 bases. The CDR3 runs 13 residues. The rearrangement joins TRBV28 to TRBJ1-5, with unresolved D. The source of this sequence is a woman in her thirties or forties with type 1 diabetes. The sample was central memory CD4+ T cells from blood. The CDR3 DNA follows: TGTGCCAGCCGGGGTCGGAGCAATCAGCCCCAGCATTTT. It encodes CASRGRSNQPQHF.